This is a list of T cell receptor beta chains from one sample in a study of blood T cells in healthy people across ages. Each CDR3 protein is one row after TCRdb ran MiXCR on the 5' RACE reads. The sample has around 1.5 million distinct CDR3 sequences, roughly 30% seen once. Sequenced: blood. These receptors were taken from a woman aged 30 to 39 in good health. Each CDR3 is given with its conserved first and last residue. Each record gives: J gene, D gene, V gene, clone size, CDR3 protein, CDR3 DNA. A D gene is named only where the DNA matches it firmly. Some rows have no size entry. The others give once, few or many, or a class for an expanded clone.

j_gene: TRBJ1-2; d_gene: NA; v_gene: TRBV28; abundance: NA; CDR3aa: CASSSRGGGNGYTF; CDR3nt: TGTGCCAGCAGTTCCCGAGGGGGAGGGAATGGCTACACCTTC
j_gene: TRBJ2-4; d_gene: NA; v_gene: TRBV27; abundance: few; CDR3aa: CASSSLGGHVAKNIQYF; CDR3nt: TGTGCCAGCAGCTCCTTGGGGGGTCACGTAGCCAAAAACATTCAGTACTTC
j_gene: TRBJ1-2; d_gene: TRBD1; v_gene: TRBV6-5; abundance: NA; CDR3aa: CASSYGKTGGETNYGYTF; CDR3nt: TGTGCCAGCAGTTACGGGAAGACAGGGGGGGAAACTAACTATGGCTACACCTTC
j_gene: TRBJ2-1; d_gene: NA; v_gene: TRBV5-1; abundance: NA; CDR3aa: CASSGVRGAVEQFF; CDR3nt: TGCGCCAGCAGCGGGGTTCGGGGGGCCGTTGAGCAGTTCTTC
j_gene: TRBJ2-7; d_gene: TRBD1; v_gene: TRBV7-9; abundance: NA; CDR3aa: CTSSTVRVQGDHEQYF; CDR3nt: TGTACCAGCAGCACAGTAAGGGTACAGGGGGATCACGAGCAGTACTTC
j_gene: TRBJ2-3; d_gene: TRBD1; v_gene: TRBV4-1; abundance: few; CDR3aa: CASSQENRGITDTQYF; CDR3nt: TGCGCCAGCAGCCAGGAGAACAGGGGGATCACAGATACGCAGTATTTT
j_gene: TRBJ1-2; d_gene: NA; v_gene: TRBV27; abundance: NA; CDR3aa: CASSISSQAAYGYTF; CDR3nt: TGTGCCAGCAGTATATCGAGTCAAGCGGCGTATGGCTACACCTTC
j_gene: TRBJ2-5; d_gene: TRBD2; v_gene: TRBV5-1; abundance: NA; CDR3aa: CASSLLTSGVGETRYF; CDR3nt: TGCGCCAGCAGCTTACTGACTAGCGGGGTGGGAGAGACCCGGTACTTC
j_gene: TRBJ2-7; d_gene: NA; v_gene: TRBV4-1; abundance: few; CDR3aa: CASISTPTGALSYEQYF; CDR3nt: TGCGCCAGCATCTCAACCCCCACCGGAGCGTTATCCTACGAGCAGTACTTC
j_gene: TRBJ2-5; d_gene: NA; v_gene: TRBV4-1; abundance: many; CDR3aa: CASSQVYQVETQYF; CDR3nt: TGCGCCAGCAGCCAAGTCTATCAAGTGGAGACCCAGTACTTC
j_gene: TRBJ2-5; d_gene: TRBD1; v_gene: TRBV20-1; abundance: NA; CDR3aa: CSARPWTGSIERKETQYF; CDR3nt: TGCAGTGCTAGACCGTGGACAGGGAGCATAGAACGTAAAGAGACCCAGTACTTC
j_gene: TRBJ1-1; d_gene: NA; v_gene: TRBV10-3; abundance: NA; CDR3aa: CAISESTKTEAFF; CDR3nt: TGTGCCATCAGTGAGTCGACGAAGACTGAAGCTTTCTTT
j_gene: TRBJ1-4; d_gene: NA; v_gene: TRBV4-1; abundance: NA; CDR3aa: CASNRTPLEPKGKLFF; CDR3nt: TGCGCCAGCAACCGAACCCCCCTGGAGCCAAAGGGAAAACTGTTTTTT
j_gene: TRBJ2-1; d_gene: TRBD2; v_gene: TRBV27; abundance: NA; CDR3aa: CASSLAGFSYNEQFF; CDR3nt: TGTGCCAGCAGCCTAGCGGGGTTCTCCTACAATGAGCAGTTCTTC
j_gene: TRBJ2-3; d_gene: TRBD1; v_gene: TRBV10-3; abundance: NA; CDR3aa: CAISEWTGSDTQYF; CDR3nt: TGTGCCATCAGTGAGTGGACAGGGTCAGATACGCAGTATTTT
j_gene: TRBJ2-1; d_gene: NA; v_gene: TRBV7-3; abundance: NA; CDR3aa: CASRGGGNEQFF; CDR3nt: TGTGCCAGCAGAGGAGGGGGGAATGAGCAGTTCTTC
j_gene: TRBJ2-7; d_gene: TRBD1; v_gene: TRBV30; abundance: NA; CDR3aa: CAWDGGQGAYEQYF; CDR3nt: TGTGCCTGGGATGGAGGACAGGGAGCCTACGAGCAGTACTTC
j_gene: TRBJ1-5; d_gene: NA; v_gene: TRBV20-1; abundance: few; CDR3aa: CSARQGPSGQPQHF; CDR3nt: TGCAGTGCTAGACAGGGGCCCTCAGGTCAGCCCCAGCATTTT
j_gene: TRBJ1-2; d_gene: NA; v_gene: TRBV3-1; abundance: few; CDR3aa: CASSLSPQGGYTF; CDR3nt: TGTGCCAGCAGCCTTAGTCCCCAGGGGGGCTACACCTTC
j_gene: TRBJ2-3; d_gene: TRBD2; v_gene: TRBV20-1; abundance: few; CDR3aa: CSAMLGSGRARTDTQYF; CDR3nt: TGCAGTGCTATGCTCGGAAGCGGGAGGGCCAGGACAGATACGCAGTATTTT
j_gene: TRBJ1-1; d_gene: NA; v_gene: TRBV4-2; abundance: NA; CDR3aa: CASSHQLGAATEAFF; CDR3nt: TGTGCCAGCAGCCATCAGCTTGGGGCAGCCACTGAAGCTTTCTTT
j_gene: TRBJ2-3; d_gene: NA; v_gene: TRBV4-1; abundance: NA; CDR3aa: CASSQAGLAGPDTQYF; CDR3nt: TGCGCCAGCAGCCAAGCTGGGCTAGCTGGGCCAGATACGCAGTATTTT
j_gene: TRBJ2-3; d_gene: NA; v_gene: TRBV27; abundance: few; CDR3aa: CASQGGNTDTQYF; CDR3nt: TGTGCCAGTCAAGGGGGGAACACAGATACGCAGTATTTT
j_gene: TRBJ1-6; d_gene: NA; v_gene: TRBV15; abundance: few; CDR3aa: CATSRLPLWESSYNSPLHF; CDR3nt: TGTGCCACCAGCAGACTACCCCTATGGGAGAGCTCCTATAATTCACCCCTCCACTTT
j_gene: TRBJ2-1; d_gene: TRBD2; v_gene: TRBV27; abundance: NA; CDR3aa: CASSSSLQLAGGNNEQFF; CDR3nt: TGTGCCAGCAGTTCCTCCCTTCAACTAGCGGGAGGAAACAATGAGCAGTTCTTC
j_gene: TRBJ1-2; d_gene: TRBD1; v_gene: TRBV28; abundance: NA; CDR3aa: CASSLSRQGSYGYTF; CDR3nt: TGTGCCAGCAGTTTATCCCGACAGGGAAGCTATGGCTACACCTTC
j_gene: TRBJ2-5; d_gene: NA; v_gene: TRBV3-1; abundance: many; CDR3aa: CASSQGTETQYF; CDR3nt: TGTGCCAGCAGCCAAGGAACAGAGACCCAGTACTTC
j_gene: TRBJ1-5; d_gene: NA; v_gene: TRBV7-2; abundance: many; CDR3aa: CASSLAPGSNQPQHF; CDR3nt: TGTGCCAGCAGCTTAGCCCCGGGTAGCAATCAGCCCCAGCATTTT
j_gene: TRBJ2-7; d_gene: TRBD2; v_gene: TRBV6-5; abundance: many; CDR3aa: CASSRGASGTYDEQYF; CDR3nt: TGTGCCAGCAGTCGCGGGGCTAGCGGGACCTACGACGAGCAGTACTTC
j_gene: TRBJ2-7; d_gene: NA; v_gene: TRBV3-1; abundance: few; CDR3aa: CASSPGGRIYEQYF; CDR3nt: TGTGCCAGCAGCCCTGGGGGGCGCATTTACGAGCAGTACTTC
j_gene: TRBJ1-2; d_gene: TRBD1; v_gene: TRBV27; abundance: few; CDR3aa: CASSFAGTGDGYTF; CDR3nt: TGTGCCAGCAGTTTCGCCGGGACAGGGGATGGCTACACCTTC
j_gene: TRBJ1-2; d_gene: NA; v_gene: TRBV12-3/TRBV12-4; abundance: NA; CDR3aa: CAGSFGQGGGYTF; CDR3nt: TGTGCCGGCAGTTTCGGGCAAGGTGGTGGCTACACCTTC
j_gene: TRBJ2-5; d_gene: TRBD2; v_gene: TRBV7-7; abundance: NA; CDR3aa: CASSFTSGATETQYF; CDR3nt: TGTGCCAGCAGCTTTACTAGCGGGGCCACAGAGACCCAGTACTTT
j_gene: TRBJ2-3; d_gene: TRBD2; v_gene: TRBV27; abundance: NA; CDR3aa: CASSPWTSGRSSTDTQYF; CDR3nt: TGTGCCAGCAGTCCTTGGACTAGCGGGAGGTCTAGCACAGATACGCAGTATTTT
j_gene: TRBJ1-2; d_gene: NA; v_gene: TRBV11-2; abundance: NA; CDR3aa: CASSRGTAYYGYTF; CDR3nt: TGTGCCAGCAGCCGAGGGACCGCTTACTATGGCTACACCTTC
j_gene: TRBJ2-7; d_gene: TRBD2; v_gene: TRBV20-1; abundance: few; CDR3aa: CSARGGRKRYEQYF; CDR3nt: TGCAGTGCTAGGGGGGGGAGGAAGCGATACGAGCAGTACTTC
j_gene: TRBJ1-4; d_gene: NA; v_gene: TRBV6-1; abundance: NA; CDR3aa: CASSPTPTTNEKLFF; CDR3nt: TGTGCCAGCAGCCCAACACCTACAACTAATGAAAAACTGTTTTTT
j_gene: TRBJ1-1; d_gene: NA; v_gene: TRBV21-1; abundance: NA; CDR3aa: CASSKRAPGRNTEAFF; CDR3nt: TGTGCCAGCAGCAAAAGGGCCCCAGGAAGGAACACTGAAGCTTTCTTT
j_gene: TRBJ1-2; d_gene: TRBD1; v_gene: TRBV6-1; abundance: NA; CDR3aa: CASSRTGTHYGYTF; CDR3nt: TGTGCCAGCAGCCGGACAGGGACCCACTATGGCTACACCTTC
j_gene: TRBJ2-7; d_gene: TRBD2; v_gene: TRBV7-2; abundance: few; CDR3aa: CASSLDGRALYEQYF; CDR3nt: TGTGCCAGCAGCTTAGACGGGAGGGCGCTCTACGAGCAGTACTTC
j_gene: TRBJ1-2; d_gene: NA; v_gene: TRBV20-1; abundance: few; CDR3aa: CSARGSHNYGYTF; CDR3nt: TGCAGTGCTAGGGGCAGCCATAACTATGGCTACACCTTC
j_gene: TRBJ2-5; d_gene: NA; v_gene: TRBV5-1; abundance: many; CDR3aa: CASSLGGQQETQYF; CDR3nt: TGTGCCAGCAGTTTGGGGGGCCAACAGGAGACCCAGTACTTC
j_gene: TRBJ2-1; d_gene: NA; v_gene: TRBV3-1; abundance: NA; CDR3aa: CASSPGGTLYAYNEQFF; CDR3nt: TGTGCCAGCAGCCCTGGGGGGACCCTCTACGCGTACAATGAGCAGTTCTTC